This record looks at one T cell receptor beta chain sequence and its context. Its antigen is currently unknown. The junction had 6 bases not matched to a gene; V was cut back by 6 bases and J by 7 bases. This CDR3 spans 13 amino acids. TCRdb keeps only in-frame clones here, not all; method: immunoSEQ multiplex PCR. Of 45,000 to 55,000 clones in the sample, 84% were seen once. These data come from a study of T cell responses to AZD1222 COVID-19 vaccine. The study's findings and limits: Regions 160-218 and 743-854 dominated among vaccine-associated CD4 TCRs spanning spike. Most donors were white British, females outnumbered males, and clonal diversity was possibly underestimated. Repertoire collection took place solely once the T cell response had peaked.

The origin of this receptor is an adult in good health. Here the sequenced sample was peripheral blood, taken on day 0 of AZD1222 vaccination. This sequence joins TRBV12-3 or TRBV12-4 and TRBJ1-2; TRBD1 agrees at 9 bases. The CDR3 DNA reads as TGTGCCAGCAGGACAGGGGGAGCGGGTGGCTACACCTTC. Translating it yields CASRTGGAGGYTF.